Reported below is one T cell receptor beta chain. The data originate from a study of cytomegalovirus exposure and HLA in healthy donors. Study-level information: Previous work identified roughly 120 million unique TCR beta sequences from some 170 million T cells. An early release of data contained 70 million to 95 million unique TCRs, which came from HLA-typed donors.

60 Vbeta and 13 Jbeta primers were used in PCR. Produced via immunoSEQ multiplex PCR; TCRdb's table is partial and in-frame only. The sample comprises about 140,000 clones, around 65% of which are singletons, and around 1.8% rests with the top ten. The sample was PBMCs. The clonotype comes from a male donor in good health and CMV-seronegative.

CDR3 sequence: CASSLGEGRFGYTF. CDR3 nucleotide sequence: TGTGCCAGCAGCTTGGGCGAGGGTAGGTTTGGCTACACCTTC. The chain uses TRBV5-6 and TRBJ1-2; D is unresolved. CDR3 length equals 14 residues. Germline lookup yields CDR1 SGHDT and CDR2 YYEEEE. V lost 0 bases, J lost 7 bases, and 13 bases lay in between.